This T cell receptor beta chain was recorded in a study of cytomegalovirus exposure and HLA in healthy donors. Findings and caveats of the study: The records held CMV serostatus as the only immune exposure information. There were some public TCRs occurring in many donors, but most TCR sequences were rare. An observed cluster of highly shared sequence variants was recorded as a likely sequencing artifact. Later analysis identified a missense DCLRE1C variant that was linked to TCR beta V- and J-gene trimming.

The CDR3 spans 16 residues. V was clipped by 4 bases and J by 4 bases; unmatched bases: 10. CDR1 and CDR2 from the germline V gene are SGHRS and YFSETQ. The PCR contained 60 Vbeta and 13 Jbeta primers. Sequenced by immunoSEQ multiplex PCR; TCRdb stores in-frame clones only, minus some. The data hold about 250,000 clones, with nearly 95% observed a single time. On this clone: The target antigen is unknown.

Sequencing was done on a sample of PBMCs. The chain has TRBV5-1 and TRBJ2-7; 11 bases fit TRBD1. The clonotype comes from a girl aged 2 to 10 in good health and CMV-seronegative. The CDR3 DNA reads as TGCGCCAGCAGCAGAGAGGACAGGGGGCCTAGGTACGAGCAGTACTTC. Residues: CASSREDRGPRYEQYF.